A single TCR beta chain is shown here with its context. The antigen remains unidentified. This entry belongs to a study of somatic mutations in cytotoxic T cells in rheumatoid arthritis. About the study: Each patient's diagnosis was followed right away by a blood draw (roughly 33 ml EDTA), before any treatment. Selected T-cell populations stained with V beta antibodies were isolated by flow sorting to nearly 100% purity; these included V beta1+ cells subjected to TCRB sequencing.

Germline CDR1 reads GTSNPN; CDR2 reads SVGIG (reference sequence). The CDR3 totals 12 residues. Trimming removed 1 base from V and 2 bases from J, with 5 bases in between. Findings and limits, study-wide: Any difference in CD8+ T-cell clonality between patients who had rheumatoid arthritis and healthy controls who were age-matched was not statistically significant.

Produced via immunoSEQ multiplex PCR; TCRdb's table is partial and in-frame only. The sample lists roughly 30,000 clones, around 83% occurring once. J is TRBJ1-2 and V is TRBV30; no definite D call. The sequenced sample consisted of CD8+ T cells sorted from blood. This TCR was recovered from an adult with rheumatoid arthritis. The DNA for the CDR3 is TGTGCCTGGAGTGAGGGAAACTATGGCTACACCTTC. This gives the protein CAWSEGNYGYTF.